This T cell receptor (beta chain) is from a study of T cell responses to AZD1222 COVID-19 vaccine. Whole-study context: Recipients boosted at about 4 weeks or about 12 weeks are pooled. Overall study results and limits: Recipients of two AZD1222 doses showed rising Spike-specific TCR breadth and depth. A mostly white British donor set with more females was recruited, and clonal diversity was possibly underestimated.

Using immunoSEQ multiplex PCR, the repertoire was profiled, and TCRdb retains in-frame clones only, with some absent. Altogether about 130,000 clones are present, about 93% being singletons, with the ten largest covering approximately 0.85%. Trimming took 3 bases from V and 4 from J, leaving 21 bases between them. Germline V lookup: CDR1 KGHSH, CDR2 LQKENI. The CDR3 totals 17 residues. Of note for this clone: Its antigen is as yet unknown.

This receptor was obtained from an adult in good health. The chain uses TRBV18 and TRBJ1-2; D is possibly TRBD1 (6 bases). Sample: peripheral blood, taken on day 0 of AZD1222 vaccination. CDR3 loop: CASSPRRGSLTSYGYTF. DNA for the CDR3: TGTGCCAGCTCACCCCGCAGGGGTTCATTAACTAGCTATGGCTACACCTTC.